The sequence of this T cell receptor beta chain was determined in a study of shared clonotypes between healthy human individuals. Study findings and constraints: Shared clonotypes: approximately 4.5% naive CD4, about 3.5% naive CD8, 2.3% memory CD4, about 0.4% memory CD8.

Method: immunoSEQ multiplex PCR; TCRdb's copy keeps in-frame clones and lacks some. The sample includes about 2.4 million clones, roughly 93% of them seen just once. There are 16 residues in the CDR3. Germline V lookup: CDR1 SGHTA, CDR2 FQGTGA. The V end lost 5 bases, the J end lost 2 bases, and 17 bases lay between the germline ends. Remarks on this clone: No antigen is known for it.

Sequencing was performed on naive CD4+ T cells from PBMCs. Subset described: CD45RA+ positively selected. The TCR sequence derives from a man younger than 35 in good health. Some clones in this sample may be carry-over from other donors' samples. This rearrangement joins TRBV7-3 to TRBJ2-3; D possibly uses TRBD1 or TRBD2 (5 bases each). The CDR3 nucleotides read TGTGCCAGCAGCCGCCTCGGGACCAAGGACACAGATACGCAGTATTTT. Its protein is CASSRLGTKDTDTQYF. Using reference TRBV7-3 and TRBJ2-3 for the parts outside the CDR3, the full variable domain is GAGVSQTPSNKVTEKGKYVELRCDPISGHTALYWYRQSLGQGPEFLIYFQGTGAADDSGLPNDRFFAVRPEGSVSTLKIQRTERGDSAVYLCASSRLGTKDTDTQYFGPGTRLTVL.